Presented here are 32 T cell receptor beta chains from one specimen sequenced in a study of cytomegalovirus exposure and HLA in healthy donors. PCR amplification relied on 60 Vbeta primers (plus 13 Jbeta primers). Sequenced by immunoSEQ multiplex PCR; TCRdb stores in-frame clones only, minus some. The sample carries 110,000 to 150,000 clones, about 70% recorded once. Sample: PBMCs. The receptors originated from a man between 18 and 29 years old in good health and CMV-seronegative.

J is TRBJ2-1 and V is TRBV4-1; maybe TRBD1 (6 bases). The ends were cut back, 2 bases at V and 5 bases at J, with 16 bases in the middle. Per the germline V gene, CDR1 is MGHRA and CDR2 is YSYEKL. The CDR3 runs 16 residues. The CDR3: CASSQIDRSRDNEQFF. The CDR3 DNA reads TGCGCCAGCAGCCAAATTGACAGGTCGAGAGACAATGAGCAGTTCTTC.

The chain couples TRBV27 to TRBJ2-1, with D possibly being TRBD1 (7 bases). V was shortened by 5 bases and J by 9 bases, with 17 bases between the two germline ends. Germline V gene data show CDR1 as MNHEY and CDR2 as SMNVEV (reference sequence). The CDR3 loop spans 14 amino acids. DNA of the CDR3: TGTGCCAGCAGTCCAGGGGGGTCGAAGGGTGAGCAGTTCTTC. Its protein product is CASSPGGSKGEQFF.

This sequence joins TRBV7-2 and TRBJ2-5, with 9 nucleotides matching TRBD1. The J call may be wrong; the DNA end is better matched by TRBJ2-7. Germline-derived CDR1 and CDR2 are SGHTA and FQGNSA. The CDR3 runs 15 residues. The CDR3 here is CASSFYRGLSYEQYF. CDR3 sequence (DNA): TGTGCCAGCAGCTTCTACAGGGGGCTCTCCTACGAGCAGTACTTC.

The V call is TRBV19, the J call TRBJ1-2; TRBD1 aligns across 7 bases. The CDR3 is 14 amino acids. The germline V gene encodes CDR1 LNHDA and CDR2 SQIVND (reference sequence). V was clipped by 0 bases and J by 2 bases; unmatched bases: 0. The CDR3 here is CASSIDRGNYGYTF. The CDR3 bases are TGTGCCAGTAGTATAGACAGGGGGAACTATGGCTACACCTTC.

Concerning this clone itself: This CDR3 is also generated by other DNA sequences in the sample. The V and J genes are TRBV4-1 and TRBJ1-6, with 9 bases lining up with TRBD1. The trim removed 0 bases at V and 13 bases at J, leaving 7 bases unmatched. Germline V lookup: CDR1 MGHRA, CDR2 YSYEKL. CDR3 length: 15 residues. The CDR3 sequence is CASSQDGQGLSPLHF. CDR3 DNA: TGCGCCAGCAGCCAAGATGGACAGGGGTTATCCCCCCTCCACTTT.

This clone was found a few times. The chain couples TRBV5-3 to TRBJ2-3, with 9 bases fitting TRBD1. Being an ORF, TRBV5-3 has a function that is uncertain. The CDR3 consists of 14 residues. The ends lost 2 bases at V and 4 bases at J; junction bases unmatched: 2. The CDR3 DNA reads as TGTGCCAGAAGCTTCGGACAGGGGCCAGATACGCAGTATTTT. Its translation: CARSFGQGPDTQYF.

The chain employs TRBV5-3 and TRBJ2-2; 8 nucleotides align to TRBD2. TRBV5-3 is an open reading frame whose function is uncertain. The CDR3 runs 17 residues. The V gene end was trimmed by 0 bases and the J gene end by 6 bases; junction bases not matched to a gene: 10. CDR3 residues: CARSLVLAGPGSGELFF. The CDR3 DNA sequence: TGTGCCAGAAGCTTGGTGCTAGCGGGCCCAGGGTCCGGGGAGCTGTTTTTT.

This chain connects TRBV5-1 to TRBJ2-7, with TRBD1 matching 9 bases. There are 16 residues in the CDR3. Trimming at V came to 0 bases and at J to 5 bases, leaving 9 bases not matched to a gene. Germline values: CDR1 SGHRS, CDR2 YFSETQ. Here the CDR3 reads CASSLEGQGWGDEQYF. DNA of the CDR3: TGCGCCAGCAGCTTGGAGGGACAGGGATGGGGGGACGAGCAGTACTTC.

The rearrangement joins TRBV7-3 to TRBJ2-1; 7 nucleotides line up with TRBD1. This CDR3 has 13 amino acids. The V gene's germline CDR1 is SGHTA and CDR2 FQGTGA. The junction had 3 bases not matched to a gene; V was cut back by 4 bases and J by 6 bases. In DNA, the CDR3 is TGTGCCAGCAGCTCCCGACAGGGCAATGAGCAGTTCTTC. This sequence encodes CASSSRQGNEQFF.

This clone came up once. This chain links TRBV11-2 with TRBJ2-1; 11 bases map to TRBD2. Germline assignment: CDR1 SGHAT and CDR2 FQNNGV. V trimming: 2 bases; J trimming: 8 bases; junction bases outside the gene matches: 11. CDR3 size: 17 residues. Here the CDR3 reads CASSLLAGGPGYYEQFF. In nucleotides, the CDR3 is TGTGCCAGCAGCTTATTAGCGGGGGGGCCAGGATACTATGAGCAGTTCTTC.

The chain links TRBV28 to TRBJ2-7; no firm D call. This CDR3 is built from 11 residues. Trimming left V 4 bases short and J 5 bases short, with 6 bases between. Germline values: CDR1 MDHEN, CDR2 SYDVKM. The CDR3 here is CASSSHNEQYF. CDR3 nucleotides: TGTGCCAGCAGTTCCCACAACGAGCAGTACTTC.

The chain joins TRBV5-4 to TRBJ2-5; weak D call: TRBD2 (6 bases). This CDR3 region has 14 residues. Germline V lookup: CDR1 SGHNT, CDR2 YYREEE (reference sequence). The V end lost 3 bases, the J end lost 2 bases, and 11 bases lay between the germline ends. DNA for the CDR3: TGTGCCAGCAGCTCGCGGGACGGACAAGAGACCCAGTACTTC. Amino acids: CASSSRDGQETQYF.

J is TRBJ2-5 and V is TRBV6-5, with a weak D call TRBD2 (6 bases). Per the germline V gene, CDR1 is MNHEY and CDR2 is SVGAGI. CDR3 length: 14 residues. The V and J ends lost 0 bases and 1 base respectively, with 6 bases between them. The CDR3, as DNA: TGTGCCAGCAGTTACTCGGGGGGCCAAGAGACCCAGTACTTC. Encoded protein: CASSYSGGQETQYF.

The gene calls are TRBV11-2 and TRBJ2-7, with 9 positions matching TRBD1. Germline lookup yields CDR1 SGHAT and CDR2 FQNNGV. V shed 7 bases, J shed 3 bases, and the junction held 10 bases outside the gene matches. The CDR3 is made up of 15 amino acids. The CDR3 sequence is CASTPGQGHIYEQYF. Written as DNA, the CDR3 is TGTGCCAGCACCCCGGGACAGGGCCATATCTACGAGCAGTACTTC.

CDR3 sequence (DNA): TGCGCCAGCAGCCGGACAGGGGGCCAAGAGACCCAGTACTTC. Its translation is CASSRTGGQETQYF. The chain joins TRBV5-1 to TRBJ2-5; 10 bases align to TRBD1. Germline V gene lookup returns CDR1 SGHRS and CDR2 YFSETQ. This CDR3 has 14 residues. The ends lost 4 bases at V and 1 base at J; junction bases unmatched: 1.

The chain employs TRBV30 and TRBJ1-2, with 9 bases fitting TRBD1. This CDR3 comprises 16 residues. Germline-derived CDR1 and CDR2 are GTSNPN and SVGIG (reference sequence). V was clipped by 0 bases and J by 6 bases; unmatched bases: 11. The CDR3 loop reads CAWSVRYRGPENGYTF. The DNA of the CDR3 is TGTGCCTGGAGTGTACGATACAGGGGGCCTGAGAATGGCTACACCTTC.

The J gene is TRBJ1-2, the V gene TRBV29-1, with D unclear. Per the germline V gene, CDR1 is SQVTM and CDR2 is ANQGSEA. The CDR3 is 12 amino acids. V shed 1 base and J shed 4 bases, with 7 bases lying between them. The CDR3 DNA sequence: TGCAGCGTTGAAGGGCGGAGCTATGGCTACACCTTC. This encodes CSVEGRSYGYTF.

V gene TRBV6-1 combines with J gene TRBJ1-5; D is undetermined. V was pared by 2 bases and J by 0 bases, with 17 bases between. CDR1 and CDR2 (germline): MNHNS, SASEGT. The CDR3 loop spans 18 amino acids. The CDR3: CASSESRVTTNSNQPQHF. CDR3 in DNA: TGTGCCAGCAGTGAAAGCCGCGTGACAACAAATAGCAATCAGCCCCAGCATTTT.

This rearrangement joins TRBV10-1 to TRBJ2-7, with unresolved D. CDR3 length equals 13 residues. Germline V lookup: CDR1 WNHNN, CDR2 SYGVQD (reference sequence). With 3 bases removed from V and 5 bases from J, the gap between germline ends came to 11 bases. The DNA of the CDR3 is TGCGCCAGCAGTGATCAGGATGTGAACGAGCAGTACTTC. Protein product: CASSDQDVNEQYF.

This sequence joins TRBV4-1 and TRBJ2-2; D perhaps matches TRBD1 (5 bases). The ends were cut back, 3 bases at V and 9 bases at J, with 14 bases in the middle. CDR3 size: 14 residues. CDR1 and CDR2 from the germline V gene are MGHRA and YSYEKL. The CDR3 DNA sequence: TGCGCCAGCAGCCAGGAACCAGGGAACCGGGAGCTGTTTTTT. Translating gives CASSQEPGNRELFF.

The count of this clone is one. This chain joins TRBV5-1 and TRBJ2-7, with 9 bases fitting TRBD1. This CDR3 is 15 amino acids long. CDR1 and CDR2 from the germline V gene are SGHRS and YFSETQ. V was pared by 0 bases and J by 5 bases, with 6 bases of the junction left unmatched. The CDR3 region is CASSLDGTGLNEQYF. Written as DNA, the CDR3 is TGCGCCAGCAGCTTGGACGGGACAGGGCTAAACGAGCAGTACTTC.

The chain uses TRBV14 and TRBJ1-1, with 7 positions matching TRBD1. This CDR3 has 15 residues. In germline, CDR1 is SGHDN, CDR2 FVKESK. The junction had 7 bases not matched to a gene; V was cut back by 4 bases and J by 2 bases. Here the CDR3 reads CASSRIDRVNTEAFF. The CDR3 DNA follows: TGTGCCAGCAGCCGGATAGACAGGGTTAACACTGAAGCTTTCTTT.

J is TRBJ2-3 and V is TRBV30; D unclear. The germline V gene has CDR1 GTSNPN and CDR2 SVGIG (reference sequence). The CDR3 runs to 11 residues. Trimming stripped 2 bases from V and 6 bases from J, with 6 bases between. The CDR3 protein is CAWSLRDTQYF. The CDR3 DNA reads as TGTGCCTGGAGTCTTCGGGATACGCAGTATTTT.

The chain carries TRBV4-1 and TRBJ1-1; 9 bases fit TRBD1. Germline V gives CDR1 MGHRA, CDR2 YSYEKL. The CDR3 has 16 amino acids. V trimming: 6 bases; J trimming: 5 bases; junction bases outside the gene matches: 13. CDR3 residues: CASRYRDRDTGTEAFF. CDR3 coding DNA: TGCGCCAGCAGGTACCGGGACAGGGATACTGGAACTGAAGCTTTCTTT.

The chain is built from TRBV19 and TRBJ2-2; D remains ambiguous. Germline V lookup: CDR1 LNHDA, CDR2 SQIVND (reference sequence). The CDR3 spans 14 residues. V lost 1 base, J lost 1 base, and 4 bases lay in between. The chain's CDR3 is CASSIVLNTGELFF. As DNA, the CDR3 is TGTGCCAGTAGTATAGTTCTGAACACCGGGGAGCTGTTTTTT.

V and J are TRBV5-4 and TRBJ2-3; weak D call: TRBD1 (5 bases). The CDR3 loop spans 17 amino acids. V shed 3 bases and J shed 6 bases, with 23 bases lying between them. Germline assignment: CDR1 SGHNT and CDR2 YYREEE (reference sequence). The CDR3, as DNA: TGTGCCAGCAGCTGGGGCGACGCCGGAAAGAGCTTCGATACGCAGTATTTT. Amino acids: CASSWGDAGKSFDTQYF.

The chain has TRBV7-9 and TRBJ1-1; the D is unclear. The germline V gene has CDR1 SEHNR and CDR2 FQNEAQ (reference sequence). Trimming shortened V by 8 bases and J by 3 bases, and 10 bases separated the two germline ends. The CDR3 is 12 amino acids. CDR3 in amino acids: CASFPGDTEAFF. The CDR3 DNA follows: TGTGCCAGCTTCCCCGGGGACACTGAAGCTTTCTTT.

The rearrangement joins TRBV27 to TRBJ2-7; 9 bases agree with TRBD2. The junction had 4 bases not matched to a gene; V was cut back by 5 bases and J by 2 bases. CDR1 is MNHEY and CDR2 is SMNVEV in the germline V gene (reference sequence). The CDR3 totals 14 residues. CDR3 residues: CASSERGAPYEQYF. CDR3 in DNA: TGTGCCAGCAGTGAGCGGGGGGCCCCCTACGAGCAGTACTTC.

This rearrangement joins TRBV6-1 to TRBJ2-2; D is unclear. Germline assignment: CDR1 MNHNS and CDR2 SASEGT. The germline V and J ends were trimmed by 4 bases and 4 bases, with 10 bases remaining between them. There are 14 residues in the CDR3. The CDR3, as DNA: TGTGCCAGCAGTGGACCTTCGGGCACCGGGGAGCTGTTTTTT. This translates into CASSGPSGTGELFF.

The chain carries TRBV28 and TRBJ1-4; tentatively, D is TRBD1 (6 bases). CDR1 and CDR2 from the germline V gene are MDHEN and SYDVKM. The CDR3 is 14 residues long. V lost 7 bases and J lost 6, with 15 bases in between. The CDR3 nucleotides read TGTGCCAGCATGTCTCCGGGGGGCGATGAAAAACTGTTTTTT. Translating it yields CASMSPGGDEKLFF.

V is TRBV5-6 and J is TRBJ1-6; perhaps TRBD1 as D (6 bases). Trimming shortened V by 2 bases and J by 11 bases, and 17 bases separated the two germline ends. Germline CDR1 reads SGHDT; CDR2 reads YYEEEE. The length of the CDR3 is 15 residues. The CDR3 reads CASSLEQGLMTPLHF. DNA of the CDR3: TGTGCCAGCAGCTTAGAACAGGGTTTGATGACACCCCTCCACTTT.

DNA for the CDR3: TGTGCCAGCAGCCCGGCGTCCCGCGGGAGGTATGAGCAGTTCTTC. It is translated as CASSPASRGRYEQFF. This rearrangement joins TRBV28 to TRBJ2-1; 8 bases are a match to TRBD2. This CDR3 is built from 15 residues. The J segment lost 8 bases and the V segment lost 6 bases, leaving 12 bases of the junction unmatched. From germline, CDR1 is MDHEN and CDR2 SYDVKM.